This section outlines one T cell receptor (beta chain) sequence together with its context. Per the study methods: By means of reference gene primer amplification, nucleated cell counts were estimated. The data were produced by immunoSEQ multiplex PCR, yet TCRdb's version contains in-frame clones alone and is incomplete. V and J calls and clone size are those listed in that table; D and trimming were worked out from the DNA. The sample yields about 200,000 clones, around 80% seen once. The CDR3 loop spans 13 amino acids. Per the germline V gene, CDR1 is SNHLY and CDR2 is FYNNEI. The V gene end was trimmed by 1 base and the J gene end by 6 bases; junction bases not matched to a gene: 3. The source of the sample is a study of blood T cell repertoires in COVID-19. The wider study: Samples of COVID-19 (acute and convalescent) were obtained from the United States, Italy and Spain. Sources were T cells, B-cell-depleted T cells, or PBMCs; the material itself was cDNA or gDNA.

Seattle participants joined during active infection and were tracked over time. This receptor was obtained from a woman in her fifties or sixties with COVID-19, enrolled during active disease. This sequence joins TRBV2 and TRBJ2-7; 7 nucleotides line up with TRBD1. Material for sequencing was peripheral blood. In DNA, the CDR3 is TGTGCCAGCAGTGAAGGAACAGGGGCCGAGCAGTACTTC. Translated: CASSEGTGAEQYF.